This T cell receptor beta chain was documented in a study of T cells expressing NK-cell markers (dated by TCRdb to about 2020). About the full investigation: Seven or eight donors provided sorted CD3+CD56+NKG2C+, CD3+CD56+NKG2C- and CD3+CD56-NKG2C+ T-cell subsets, whose TCR beta-chain repertoires were profiled. Among the eight sequenced donors, only one was HCMV-seronegative, while the other seven were HCMV-seropositive. The eight sequenced donors were randomly selected healthy volunteers, three men and five women. Illumina HiSeq 2000/2500, MiSeq or NextSeq was used to sequence libraries as 2 x 150 bp reads.

The sequencing machine was an Illumina HiSeq 2000. 5'RACE template switching, by which a universal primer site and unique molecular identifiers were added, was used to make TCR beta cDNA libraries. Priming for cDNA synthesis came from the TCR beta constant segment, and two successive PCR amplification steps followed. The paper's data handling went like this. MIGEC was used to demultiplex reads and group the reads by UMI, and MiTCR was used to assemble and quantify clonotypes. To exclude erroneous sequences, only TCR cDNA sequences supported by at least two reads were retained. The tcR package was used for downstream repertoire analysis, and clonotypes were matched across fractions by CDR3 nucleotide sequence plus V segment. VDJmatch was used to annotate antigen specificity against VDJdb, with one amino acid substitution in CDR3 allowed. TCRdb reprocessed the reads into one record per CDR3 protein sequence, lacking DNA. TCRdb, not the original authors, processed these V and J calls. The sample's table lists a count of some 390,000 distinct CDR3 sequences. Over 8.5% of the sample comes from the top ten.

A commercial ELISA kit detecting HCMV-specific IgG in serum was used to determine HCMV serostatus. Peripheral blood mononuclear cells were isolated from blood by Ficoll density gradient centrifugation. Reading the germline V gene gives CDR1 SGHVS and CDR2 FNYEAQ. The CDR3 runs 13 amino acids, cysteine and phenylalanine included. No coding sequence is recorded. Notes on this clonotype: Its cognate antigen has yet to be identified.

The research as a whole found: Whether the expanded NKG2C-expressing T cell clones were specific for HCMV antigens was left unclear. In over five donors, the dominant CD3+CD56+NKG2C+ clonotypes were found to rank among the top 10 CD8+ clonotypes and to make up about 1.0-8% of CD8+ T cells. Those dominant clonotypes were again the most abundant among CD3+CD56-NKG2C+ cells in a handful of donors, at about 25-65%.

The receptor's source is a woman aged 45-65 years in good health. Donor details come from another sample of the same person, matched by shared clones. The chain employs TRBV7-6 and TRBJ1-4. The sequencing input was blood T cells: a sorted CD56 or NKG2C T cell subset, CD4+ or CD8+ T cells, or bulk PBMC T cells (not recorded which). For the CDR3, the sequence is CASSLVEGGKLFF.